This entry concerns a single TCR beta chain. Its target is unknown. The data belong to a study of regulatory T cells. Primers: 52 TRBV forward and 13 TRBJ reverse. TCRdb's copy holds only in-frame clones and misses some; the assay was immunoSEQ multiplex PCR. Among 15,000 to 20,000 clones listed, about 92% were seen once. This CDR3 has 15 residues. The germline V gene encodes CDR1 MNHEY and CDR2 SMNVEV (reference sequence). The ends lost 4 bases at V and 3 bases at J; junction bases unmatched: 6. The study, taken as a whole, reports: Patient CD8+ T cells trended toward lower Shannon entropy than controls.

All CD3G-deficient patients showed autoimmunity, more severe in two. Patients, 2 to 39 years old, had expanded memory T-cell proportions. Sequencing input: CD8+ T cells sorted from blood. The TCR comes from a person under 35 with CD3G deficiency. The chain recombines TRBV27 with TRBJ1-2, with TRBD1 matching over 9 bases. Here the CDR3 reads CASSSRDRVDYGYTF. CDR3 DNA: TGTGCCAGCAGTTCCCGGGACAGGGTTGACTATGGCTACACCTTC.